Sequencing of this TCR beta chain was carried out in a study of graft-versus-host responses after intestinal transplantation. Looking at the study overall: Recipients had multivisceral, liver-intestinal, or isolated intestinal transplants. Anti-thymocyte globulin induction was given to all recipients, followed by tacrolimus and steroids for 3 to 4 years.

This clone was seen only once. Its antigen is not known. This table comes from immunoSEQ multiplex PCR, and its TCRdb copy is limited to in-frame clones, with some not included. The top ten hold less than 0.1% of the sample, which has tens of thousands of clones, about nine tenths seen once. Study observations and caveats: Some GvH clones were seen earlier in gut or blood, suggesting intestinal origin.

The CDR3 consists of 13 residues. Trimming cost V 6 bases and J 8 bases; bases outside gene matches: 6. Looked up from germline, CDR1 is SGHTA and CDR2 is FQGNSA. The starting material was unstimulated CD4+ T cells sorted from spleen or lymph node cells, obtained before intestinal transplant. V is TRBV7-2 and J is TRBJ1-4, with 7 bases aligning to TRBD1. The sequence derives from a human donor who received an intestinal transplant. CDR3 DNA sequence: TGTGCCAGCAGTAAGACAGGGAGGGAAAAACTGTTTTTT. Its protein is CASSKTGREKLFF.